This T cell receptor (beta chain) was retrieved from a study of human T cells and chemical hapten exposure. Study overall: Read at 6 days, the patch tests placed 0.01% DPC on the upper back.

Time point noted: patch test 1, 2 weeks after DPC sensitization. Treatment here: therapeutic diphenylcyclopropenone sensitization with weekly scalp DPC. This clonotype was observed a handful of times. The V end lost 0 bases, the J end lost 5 bases, and 12 bases lay between the germline ends. There are 14 residues in the CDR3. CDR1 and CDR2 from the germline V gene are SGHRS and YFSETQ. TCRdb recomputed calls from the RACE reads with MiXCR, one row per CDR3 protein. The table includes around 340,000 distinct CDR3 sequences, around 6.9% detected once. This receptor was obtained from a young woman with alopecia areata. Some clones in this sample may be carry-over from other donors' samples. V is TRBV5-1 and J is TRBJ2-7; D gene uncertain. The sequencing used whole blood, collected in connection with sensitization to the hapten diphenylcyclopropenone (DPC). This CDR3 reads CASSLGAQENEQYF. The CDR3 bases are TGCGCCAGCAGCTTGGGGGCCCAGGAGAACGAGCAGTACTTC.